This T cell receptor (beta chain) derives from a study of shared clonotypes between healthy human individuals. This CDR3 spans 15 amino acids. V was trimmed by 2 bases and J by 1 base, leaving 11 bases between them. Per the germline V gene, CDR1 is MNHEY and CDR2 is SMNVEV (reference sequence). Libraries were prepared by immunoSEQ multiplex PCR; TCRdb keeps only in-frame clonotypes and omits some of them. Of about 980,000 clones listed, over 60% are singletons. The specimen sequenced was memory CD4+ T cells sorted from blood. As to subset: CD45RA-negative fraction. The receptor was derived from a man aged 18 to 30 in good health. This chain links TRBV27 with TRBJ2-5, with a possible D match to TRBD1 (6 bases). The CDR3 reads CASSLIWGLQETQYF. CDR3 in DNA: TGTGCCAGCAGTTTAATCTGGGGGCTCCAAGAGACCCAGTACTTC.